This T cell receptor beta chain stems from a study of beta chain features in type 1 diabetes. CDR1 and CDR2 from the germline V gene are SGHAT and FQNNGV. Trimming took off 5 bases at V and 4 bases at J, with 16 bases between the two ends. The CDR3 extends over 15 amino acids. Expressed TCRB transcripts were sequenced because the isolated RNA had all been reverse transcribed beforehand. TCRdb's copy holds only in-frame clones and misses some; the assay was immunoSEQ multiplex PCR. The sample lists roughly 400,000 clones, approximately 15% occurring once. The J gene is TRBJ2-3, the V gene TRBV11-2; tentatively, D is TRBD1 or TRBD2 (5 bases each). This TCR was sampled from a man aged 30 to 39 in good health. The sequencing sample was made of naive CD4+ T cells from blood. The CDR3 region is CASSRDGDPADTQYF. For the CDR3, the DNA is TGTGCCAGCAGCCGGGACGGTGATCCTGCAGATACGCAGTATTTT.